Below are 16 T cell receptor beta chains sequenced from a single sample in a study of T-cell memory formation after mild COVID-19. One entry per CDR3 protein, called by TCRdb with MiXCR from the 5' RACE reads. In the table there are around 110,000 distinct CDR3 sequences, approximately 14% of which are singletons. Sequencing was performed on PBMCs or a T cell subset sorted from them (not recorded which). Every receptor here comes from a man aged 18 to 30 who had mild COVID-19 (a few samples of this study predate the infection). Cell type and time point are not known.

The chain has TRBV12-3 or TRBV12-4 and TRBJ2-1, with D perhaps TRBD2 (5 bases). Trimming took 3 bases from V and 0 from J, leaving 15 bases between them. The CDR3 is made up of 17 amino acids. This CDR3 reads CASSFRIIGSSYNEQFF. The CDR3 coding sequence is TGTGCCAGCAGTTTCCGGATTATAGGGAGCTCCTACAATGAGCAGTTCTTC.

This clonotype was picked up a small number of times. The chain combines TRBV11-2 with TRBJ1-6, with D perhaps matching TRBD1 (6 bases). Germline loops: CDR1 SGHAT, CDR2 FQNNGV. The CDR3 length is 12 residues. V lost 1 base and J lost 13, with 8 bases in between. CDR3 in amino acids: CASSLGGAPLHF. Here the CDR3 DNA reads TGTGCCAGCAGCTTAGGGGGGGCTCCCCTCCACTTT.

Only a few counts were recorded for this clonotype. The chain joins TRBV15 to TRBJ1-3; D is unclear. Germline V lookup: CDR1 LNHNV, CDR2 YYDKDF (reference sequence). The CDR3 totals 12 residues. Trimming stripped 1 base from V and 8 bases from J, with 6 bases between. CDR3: CATSRVDDTIYF. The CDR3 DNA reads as TGTGCCACCAGCAGAGTGGATGACACCATATATTTT.

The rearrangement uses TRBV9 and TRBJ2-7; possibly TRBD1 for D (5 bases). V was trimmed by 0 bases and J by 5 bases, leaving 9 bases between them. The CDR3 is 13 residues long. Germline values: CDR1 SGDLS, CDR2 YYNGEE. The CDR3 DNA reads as TGTGCCAGCAGCGTAGCAGGGCGCAACGAGCAGTACTTC. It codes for CASSVAGRNEQYF. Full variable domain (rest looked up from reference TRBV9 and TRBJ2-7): DSGVTQTPKHLITATGQRVTLRCSPRSGDLSVYWYQQSLDQGLQFLIQYYNGEERAKGNILERFSAQQFPDLHSELNLSSLELGDSALYFCASSVAGRNEQYFGPGTRLTVT.

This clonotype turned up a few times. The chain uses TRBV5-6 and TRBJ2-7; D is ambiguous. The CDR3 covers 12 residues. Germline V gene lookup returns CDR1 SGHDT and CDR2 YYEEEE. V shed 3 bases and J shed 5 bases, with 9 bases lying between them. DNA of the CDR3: TGTGCCAGCAGCTACGAGGACGACGAGCAGTACTTC. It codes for CASSYEDDEQYF.

The CDR3 reads CASSPAPNSPLHF. Here the CDR3 DNA reads TGTGCCAGCAGCCCTGCCCCAAATTCACCCCTCCACTTT. The chain recombines TRBV7-6 with TRBJ1-6; unclear D gene. Trimming cost V 5 bases and J 7 bases, with 9 bases left between them. In germline, CDR1 is SGHVS, CDR2 FNYEAQ. The CDR3 covers 13 residues.

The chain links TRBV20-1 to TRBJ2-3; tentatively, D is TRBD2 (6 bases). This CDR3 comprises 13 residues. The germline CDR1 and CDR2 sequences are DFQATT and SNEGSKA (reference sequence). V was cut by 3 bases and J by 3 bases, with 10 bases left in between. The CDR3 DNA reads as TGCAGTGCTAGGGAGGGGTGGACAGATACGCAGTATTTT. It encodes CSAREGWTDTQYF.

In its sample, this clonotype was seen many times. In DNA form, the CDR3 reads TGTGCCAGCAGCTCCGGCCCGGGACTAGGGTCCTACAATGAGCAGTTCTTC. This sequence encodes CASSSGPGLGSYNEQFF. The V gene is TRBV11-2, the J gene TRBJ2-1, with 8 bases matching TRBD2. The V and J ends lost 4 bases and 1 base, in that order; junction bases with no gene match: 9. Per the germline V gene, CDR1 is SGHAT and CDR2 is FQNNGV. This CDR3 contains 17 residues.

The CDR3 is CASSDRDRGASNYGYTF. CDR3 in DNA: TGTGCCAGCAGCGACCGGGACAGGGGCGCCTCTAACTATGGCTACACCTTC. The J gene is TRBJ1-2, the V gene TRBV7-9, with 10 bases matching TRBD1. Germline CDR1 reads SEHNR; CDR2 reads FQNEAQ (reference sequence). The CDR3 has 17 amino acids. Trimming cost V 5 bases and J 0 bases; bases outside gene matches: 9. The whole variable domain, filled in from reference TRBV7-9 and TRBJ1-2, reads DTGVSQNPRHKITKRGQNVTFRCDPISEHNRLYWYRQTLGQGPEFLTYFQNEAQLEKSRLLSDRFSAERPKGSFSTLEIQRTEQGDSAMYLCASSDRDRGASNYGYTFGSGTRLTVV.

This chain's CDR3 is CASRPGGFLHTQYF. CDR3 bases: TGTGCCAGCAGGCCCGGGGGGTTCTTGCATACGCAGTATTTT. The chain recombines TRBV27 with TRBJ2-3; 7 nucleotides align to TRBD2. The CDR3 extends over 14 amino acids. Germline V gene data show CDR1 as MNHEY and CDR2 as SMNVEV (reference sequence). V was pared by 6 bases and J by 7 bases, with 10 bases of the junction left unmatched.

The CDR3 coding sequence is TGTGCCACAACTAGCGGGAGCACAGATACGCAGTATTTT. Translated, it gives CATTSGSTDTQYF. The V call is TRBV6-2 or TRBV6-3, the J call TRBJ2-3, with 9 bases lining up with TRBD2. The germline CDR1 and CDR2 sequences are MNHEY and SVGEGT. The CDR3 is 13 residues long. The junction had 2 bases not matched to a gene; V was cut back by 10 bases and J by 0 bases.

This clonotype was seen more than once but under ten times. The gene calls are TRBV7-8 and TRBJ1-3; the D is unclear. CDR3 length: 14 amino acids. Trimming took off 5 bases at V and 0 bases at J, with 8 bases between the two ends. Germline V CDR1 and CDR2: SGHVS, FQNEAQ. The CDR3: CASSRMSSGNTIYF. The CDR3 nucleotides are TGTGCCAGCAGCCGAATGAGCTCTGGAAACACCATATATTTT.

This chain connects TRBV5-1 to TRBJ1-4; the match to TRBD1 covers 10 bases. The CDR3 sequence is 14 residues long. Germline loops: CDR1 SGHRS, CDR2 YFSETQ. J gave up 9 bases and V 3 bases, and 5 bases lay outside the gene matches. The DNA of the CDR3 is TGCGCCAGCAGCTCGGGACAGGGGAGAAAAAAACTGTTTTTT. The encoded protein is CASSSGQGRKKLFF.

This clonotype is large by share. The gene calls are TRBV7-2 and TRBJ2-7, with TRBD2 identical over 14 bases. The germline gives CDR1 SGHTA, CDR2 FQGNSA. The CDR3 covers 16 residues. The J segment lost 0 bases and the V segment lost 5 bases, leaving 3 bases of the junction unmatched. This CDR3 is CASSQGTSGSSYEQYF. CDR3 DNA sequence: TGTGCCAGCAGCCAAGGGACTAGCGGGAGCTCCTACGAGCAGTACTTC.

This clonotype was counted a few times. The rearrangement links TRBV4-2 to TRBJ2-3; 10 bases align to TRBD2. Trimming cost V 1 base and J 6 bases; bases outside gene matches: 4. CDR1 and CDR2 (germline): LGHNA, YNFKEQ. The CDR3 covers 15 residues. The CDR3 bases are TGTGCCAGCAGCCAAGTAACTAGCGGGGTGGATACGCAGTATTTT. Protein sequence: CASSQVTSGVDTQYF.

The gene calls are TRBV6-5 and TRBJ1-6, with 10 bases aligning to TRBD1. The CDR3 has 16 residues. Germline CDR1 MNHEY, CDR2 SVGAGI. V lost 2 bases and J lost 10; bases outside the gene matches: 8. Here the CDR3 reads CASSYDETGGSSPLHF. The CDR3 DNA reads TGTGCCAGCAGTTACGATGAGACAGGGGGCTCCTCACCCCTCCACTTT.